The 21 T cell receptor beta chains in this list originate from one sample, sequenced in a study of blood T cell repertoires in COVID-19. Measured with immunoSEQ multiplex PCR; TCRdb has only the in-frame clones, and not every one. The sample includes roughly 500,000 clones, roughly 89% of them seen just once. The sequenced sample consisted of peripheral blood. These TCRs come from a man aged 18 to 35 with COVID-19, enrolled during active disease.

This chain uses TRBV11-1 with TRBJ2-3; D remains ambiguous. V was trimmed by 3 bases and J by 7 bases, leaving 17 bases between them. The CDR3 runs 15 residues. Germline CDR1 is SGHAT and CDR2 is FQDESV (reference sequence). DNA of the CDR3: TGTGCCAGCAGCTTTGACCCGGGTTCCCCACATACGCAGTATTTT. Translation: CASSFDPGSPHTQYF.

In its sample, this clone was seen once. V and J are TRBV2 and TRBJ1-1; D ambiguous. V dropped 9 bases and J dropped 5 bases, with 10 bases sitting between them. The CDR3 is 11 amino acids. Germline CDR1 is SNHLY and CDR2 is FYNNEI. The CDR3 DNA reads as TGTGCCAGTAGAGCGGGGACTGAAGCTTTCTTT. Translating it yields CASRAGTEAFF.

V usage is TRBV4-1 and J usage is TRBJ2-4; TRBD2 matches at 15 bases. Trimming at V came to 5 bases and at J to 2 bases, leaving 4 bases not matched to a gene. Germline CDR1 reads MGHRA; CDR2 reads YSYEKL. CDR3 length: 17 residues. CDR3 sequence (DNA): TGCGCCAGCAGCTCAGGGACTAGCGGGAGGACCAAAAACATTCAGTACTTC. Its translation is CASSSGTSGRTKNIQYF.

The chain carries TRBV5-4 and TRBJ2-5; the match to TRBD2 covers 12 bases. Germline CDR1 reads SGHNT; CDR2 reads YYREEE (reference sequence). V lost 4 bases, J lost 5 bases, and 9 bases stayed unmatched. CDR3 size: 16 residues. CDR3 loop: CASSPPLAGGSETQYF. CDR3 nucleotides: TGTGCCAGCAGCCCACCTCTAGCGGGAGGGTCGGAGACCCAGTACTTC.

Remarks on this clone: In the same sample, other DNA sequences code for this CDR3. V usage is TRBV5-4 and J usage is TRBJ1-5; D is possibly TRBD1 (5 bases). Germline V lookup: CDR1 SGHNT, CDR2 YYREEE (reference sequence). This CDR3 contains 13 residues. Trimming took 2 bases from V and 5 from J, leaving 8 bases between them. CDR3 amino acids: CASSFGGDQPQHF. Written as DNA, the CDR3 is TGTGCCAGCAGCTTTGGAGGGGATCAGCCCCAGCATTTT.

The chain is built from TRBV19 and TRBJ1-5; no definite D call. In germline, CDR1 is LNHDA, CDR2 SQIVND (reference sequence). The CDR3 is 12 amino acids. V was clipped by 6 bases and J by 2 bases, with 5 bases between them. The CDR3, as DNA: TGTGCCAGTAGCCCAGGCAATCAGCCCCAGCATTTT. This translates into CASSPGNQPQHF.

The chain is built from TRBV20-1 and TRBJ1-4, with 12 bases aligning to TRBD1. V lost 3 bases, J lost 8 bases, and 10 bases stayed unmatched. The CDR3 contains 16 residues. Germline CDR1 reads DFQATT; CDR2 reads SNEGSKA (reference sequence). The CDR3 DNA reads TGCAGTGCTAGTGGGGGGACAGGGGGCCTTAGGGAAAAACTGTTTTTT. Translation: CSASGGTGGLREKLFF.

This clone was counted a single time. The gene calls are TRBV7-8 and TRBJ2-3; 8 positions match TRBD2. J was trimmed by 3 bases and V by 2 bases; bases with no gene match: 4. Germline V gene lookup returns CDR1 SGHVS and CDR2 FQNEAQ. The CDR3 covers 15 residues. The CDR3 bases are TGTGCCAGCAGCTTAAATAGCGGGACTACAGATACGCAGTATTTT. Protein: CASSLNSGTTDTQYF.

The V gene is TRBV3-1 (or the pseudogene TRBV3-2), the J gene TRBJ1-3; D is perhaps TRBD1 (6 bases). From germline, CDR1 is LGHDT and CDR2 YNNKEL (reference sequence). The V gene lost 3 bases and the J gene lost 10 bases, with 16 bases spanning the gap. This CDR3 has 14 amino acids. CDR3 sequence (DNA): TGTGCCAGCAGCCACTCCGACAGGATTCATACCATATATTTT. As protein: CASSHSDRIHTIYF.

The V call is TRBV9, the J call TRBJ2-1; no clear D. The CDR3 spans 14 residues. From germline, CDR1 is SGDLS and CDR2 YYNGEE. The V end lost 1 base, the J end lost 5 bases, and 10 bases lay between the germline ends. The CDR3 DNA reads as TGTGCCAGCAGCGTACAGGCAACAGACAATGAGCAGTTCTTC. Encoded protein: CASSVQATDNEQFF.

The chain recombines TRBV15 with TRBJ2-6; 7 nucleotides agree with TRBD1. The ends lost 6 bases at V and 0 bases at J; junction bases unmatched: 14. The germline gives CDR1 LNHNV, CDR2 YYDKDF (reference sequence). The CDR3 is 19 residues long. CDR3 sequence: CATRGSVGDSRSGANVLTF. In nucleotides, the CDR3 is TGTGCCACCAGGGGATCCGTAGGGGACAGCCGCTCTGGGGCCAACGTCCTGACTTTC.

The V and J genes are TRBV6-2 or TRBV6-3 and TRBJ2-7; D gene unclear. Germline lookup yields CDR1 MNHEY and CDR2 SVGEGT. V lost 6 bases, J lost 3 bases, and 6 bases lay in between. The CDR3 loop spans 11 amino acids. The CDR3 sequence: CASSLYYEQYF. The CDR3 DNA follows: TGTGCCAGCAGCCTGTACTACGAGCAGTACTTC.

The chain carries TRBV7-8 and TRBJ2-1; 8 nucleotides line up with TRBD1. The J segment lost 0 bases and the V segment lost 5 bases, leaving 9 bases of the junction unmatched. The CDR3 spans 17 residues. Germline CDR1 and CDR2: SGHVS and FQNEAQ. CDR3 in DNA: TGTGCCAGCAGCCCCCAGGACAGGGCGAGCTCCTACAATGAGCAGTTCTTC. This codes for CASSPQDRASSYNEQFF. The full variable domain, in which reference TRBV7-8 and TRBJ2-1 provide the parts outside the CDR3, is GAGVSQSPRYKVAKRGQDVALRCDPISGHVSLFWYQQALGQGPEFLTYFQNEAQLDKSGLPSDRFFAERPEGSVSTLKIQRTQQEDSAVYLCASSPQDRASSYNEQFFGPGTRLTVL.

This clone has more than one count but fewer than ten. The chain links TRBV12-1 to TRBJ2-7; the D call of TRBD2 is as the table states it, not checked on the DNA. TRBV12-1 is an annotated pseudogene. The CDR3 runs to 16 residues. The CDR3 sequence: CASSFPGRDRAYEQYF. DNA of the CDR3: TGTGCCAGCAGCTTTCCCGGGAGGGATAGGGCCTACGAGCAGTACTTC.

V usage is TRBV29-1 and J usage is TRBJ1-1; possible D gene TRBD1, 5 bases. The germline V and J ends were trimmed by 6 bases and 5 bases, with 16 bases remaining between them. The CDR3 sequence is 13 residues long. Germline assignment: CDR1 SQVTM and CDR2 ANQGSEA. CDR3 residues: CSVTPGGRTEAFF. The CDR3 DNA reads as TGCAGCGTCACCCCGGGGGGGAGGACTGAAGCTTTCTTT. Looking up the rest from reference TRBV29-1 and TRBJ1-1 gives the full variable domain: SAVISQKPSRDICQRGTSLTIQCQVDSQVTMMFWYRQQPGQSLTLIATANQGSEATYESGFVIDKFPISRPNLTFSTLTVSNMSPEDSSIYLCSVTPGGRTEAFFGQGTRLTVV.

The chain is built from TRBV7-8 and TRBJ2-1; 13 nucleotides match TRBD2. The trim removed 0 bases at V and 6 bases at J, leaving 2 bases unmatched. The germline CDR1 and CDR2 sequences are SGHVS and FQNEAQ. The length of the CDR3 is 16 residues. The CDR3 sequence is CASSLAWTSGSNEQFF. In DNA, the CDR3 is TGTGCCAGCAGCTTAGCCTGGACTAGCGGGAGCAATGAGCAGTTCTTC.

This chain connects TRBV9 to TRBJ2-7, with 7 positions matching TRBD1. With 3 bases clipped from V and 1 base from J, the junction kept 13 bases outside the gene matches. Germline CDR1 SGDLS, CDR2 YYNGEE. This CDR3 contains 17 residues. This CDR3 reads CASSGGRQGEGSYEQYF. The CDR3 bases are TGTGCCAGCAGCGGGGGGAGACAGGGAGAGGGGTCCTACGAGCAGTACTTC.

Of note for this clone: Other nucleotide sequences from this sample produce the same CDR3. The rearrangement uses TRBV11-2 and TRBJ2-7; D not resolved. The V end was cut by 1 base, the J end by 3 bases, with 7 bases between. This CDR3 has 13 amino acids. The V gene's germline CDR1 is SGHAT and CDR2 FQNNGV. The CDR3 DNA sequence: TGTGCCAGCAGCTTAGGTTCCTTCTACGAGCAGTACTTC. Translation: CASSLGSFYEQYF.

This chain connects TRBV7-9 to TRBJ2-3, with D possibly being TRBD2 (6 bases). The V end lost 1 base, the J end lost 5 bases, and 13 bases lay between the germline ends. This CDR3 spans 15 amino acids. CDR1 SEHNR and CDR2 FQNEAQ come from the germline V gene (reference sequence). As DNA, the CDR3 is TGTGCCAGCAGCTTAGGGGACTCCTTCGGAGATACGCAGTATTTT. Translation: CASSLGDSFGDTQYF. The variable domain in full, with the rest retrieved from reference TRBV7-9 and TRBJ2-3, is DTGVSQNPRHKITKRGQNVTFRCDPISEHNRLYWYRQTLGQGPEFLTYFQNEAQLEKSRLLSDRFSAERPKGSFSTLEIQRTEQGDSAMYLCASSLGDSFGDTQYFGPGTRLTVL.

The V call is TRBV15, the J call TRBJ2-1, with 11 bases lining up with TRBD2. V shed 0 bases and J 4 bases; nucleotides not matched to a gene: 5. Germline lookup yields CDR1 LNHNV and CDR2 YYDKDF (reference sequence). This CDR3 region has 17 residues. CDR3 protein: CATSRDRSSGGYNEQFF. CDR3 bases: TGTGCCACCAGCAGAGATAGGTCTAGCGGGGGGTACAATGAGCAGTTCTTC.

V gene TRBV2 combines with J gene TRBJ2-2; D perhaps matches TRBD2 (5 bases). The V and J ends lost 5 bases and 0 bases respectively, with 31 bases between them. Looked up from germline, CDR1 is SNHLY and CDR2 is FYNNEI. The CDR3 length is 22 residues. CDR3 amino acids: CASSPTGVQSGEVFANTGELFF. The CDR3 region has the DNA TGTGCCAGCAGTCCAACCGGGGTACAGTCTGGGGAAGTATTCGCGAACACCGGGGAGCTGTTTTTT.